This entry lists 21 T cell receptor beta chains sequenced from one sample in a study of response to subunit inactivated influenza vaccine. TCRdb reanalysed the RT-PCR reads using MiXCR and keeps one entry per CDR3 protein. The sample contains about 540,000 distinct CDR3 sequences, roughly 23% of which appear only once. This same sample was also taken into another study, of T cells expressing NK-cell markers. Per that study: The authors generated TCR beta cDNA through 5'RACE template switching with UMIs.

The sample consisted of CD4+ T cells sorted from PBMCs, taken about 12 days after vaccination. These receptor sequences come from a man in his fifties or sixties who received an inactivated influenza vaccine.

The chain combines TRBV7-2 with TRBJ1-4; D remains unclear. Trimming removed 3 bases at V and 5 bases at J, with 10 bases between. Germline V lookup: CDR1 SGHTA, CDR2 FQGNSA. This CDR3 contains 14 residues. In DNA form, the CDR3 reads TGTGCCAGCAGCTTGAGGACGGTCAATGAAAAACTGTTTTTT. Translating it yields CASSLRTVNEKLFF. Full variable domain (rest looked up from reference TRBV7-2 and TRBJ1-4): GAGVSQSPSNKVTEKGKDVELRCDPISGHTALYWYRQSLGQGLEFLIYFQGNSAPDKSGLPSDRFSAERTGGSVSTLTIQRTQQEDSAVYLCASSLRTVNEKLFFGSGTQLSVL.

This clonotype came up many times. The chain recombines TRBV5-1 with TRBJ2-1; 11 bases match TRBD2. From germline, CDR1 is SGHRS and CDR2 YFSETQ. Unmatched junction bases numbered 3, after V lost 2 bases and J lost 2 bases. The CDR3 extends over 16 amino acids. The CDR3 nucleotides read TGCGCCAGCAGCTTTGGGACTAGCGGCCCCTACAATGAGCAGTTCTTC. Translating gives CASSFGTSGPYNEQFF.

The chain joins TRBV5-1 to TRBJ2-6, with D unclear. Per germline, CDR1 SGHRS and CDR2 YFSETQ. The CDR3 is 16 residues long. V lost 1 base and J 0 bases, leaving 8 bases between the germline ends. CDR3 protein: CASSLNSHSGANVLTF. DNA for the CDR3: TGCGCCAGCAGCTTGAACAGCCACTCTGGGGCCAACGTCCTGACTTTC.

The chain recombines TRBV20-1 with TRBJ1-2, with D possibly matching TRBD1 (6 bases). CDR1 and CDR2 (germline): DFQATT, SNEGSKA (reference sequence). The ends were cut back, 6 bases at V and 4 bases at J, with 21 bases in the middle. The CDR3 extends over 15 amino acids. The CDR3 DNA reads TGCAGTGCCATTGGCCGAGGGGGACTGATCTATGGCTACACCTTC. This gives the protein CSAIGRGGLIYGYTF.

At least ten counts were recorded for this clonotype. The chain carries TRBV24-1 and TRBJ2-3; D tentatively fits TRBD1 or TRBD2 (5 bases each). This CDR3 comprises 13 residues. CDR1 is KGHDR, CDR2 SFDVKD, per germline. V lost 4 bases and J 1 base, leaving 5 bases between the germline ends. CDR3 coding DNA: TGTGCCACCAGTGAGGGGGGCACAGATACGCAGTATTTT. The encoded protein is CATSEGGTDTQYF.

This clonotype was seen a few times. The CDR3 loop is CASSYWTVNTGELFF. CDR3 nucleotides: TGTGCCAGCAGTTACTGGACGGTAAACACCGGGGAGCTGTTTTTT. This rearrangement joins TRBV6-2 or TRBV6-3 to TRBJ2-2; no definite D call. This CDR3 is 15 amino acids long. Between the trimmed V and J ends, which lost 1 base and 2 bases, there was a span of 8 bases. Germline V CDR1 and CDR2: MNHEY, SVGEGT.

This clonotype was detected only a few times. This chain uses TRBV20-1 with TRBJ2-7; D is unresolved. The CDR3 is 12 residues long. V was clipped by 2 bases and J by 0 bases, with 5 bases between them. In germline, CDR1 is DFQATT, CDR2 SNEGSKA (reference sequence). Here the CDR3 DNA reads TGCAGTGCTAGACAAAACTCCTACGAGCAGTACTTC. Its protein product is CSARQNSYEQYF.

This clonotype was observed once. CDR3 region: CASSPGQTMARTQYF. In nucleotides, the CDR3 is TGCGCCAGCAGCCCTGGACAGACTATGGCGCGGACCCAGTACTTC. The chain is built from TRBV5-1 and TRBJ2-5, with D possibly matching TRBD1 (6 bases). This CDR3 region has 15 residues. The V gene's germline CDR1 is SGHRS and CDR2 YFSETQ. Trimming removed 4 bases at V and 7 bases at J, with 20 bases between.

This clonotype was seen only a few times. V usage is TRBV28 and J usage is TRBJ2-7; 7 bases fit TRBD1. This CDR3 has 17 amino acids. Germline assignment: CDR1 MDHEN and CDR2 SYDVKM. The junction had 15 bases not matched to a gene; V was cut back by 3 bases and J by 4 bases. Here the CDR3 reads CASSFPPGDRVGYEQYF. The CDR3 nucleotides are TGTGCCAGCAGTTTCCCGCCAGGGGACAGAGTGGGGTACGAGCAGTACTTC.

This chain links TRBV6-1 with TRBJ2-7, with 12 positions matching TRBD2. Germline V lookup: CDR1 MNHNS, CDR2 SASEGT. V lost 5 bases, J lost 4 bases, and 3 bases stayed unmatched. The CDR3 runs 14 residues. This chain's CDR3 is CASSRLAGEYEQYF. In DNA form, the CDR3 reads TGTGCCAGCAGTAGACTAGCGGGAGAATACGAGCAGTACTTC.

This clonotype appeared a few times. The CDR3 reads CASSQESGSTEAFF. The CDR3 DNA follows: TGCGCCAGCAGCCAAGAGTCCGGATCTACTGAAGCTTTCTTT. This chain uses TRBV4-3 with TRBJ1-1; D not resolved. The CDR3 consists of 14 residues. Germline V CDR1 and CDR2: LGHNA, YSLEER. V lost 0 bases and J 5 bases, leaving 10 bases between the germline ends.

This clonotype was found many times. The chain joins TRBV12-3 or TRBV12-4 to TRBJ1-2, with 8 positions matching TRBD1. CDR3 length: 14 residues. V lost 6 bases and J lost 2; bases outside the gene matches: 5. This CDR3 reads CASSLRQGNYGYTF. CDR3 coding DNA: TGTGCCAGCAGCCTAAGACAGGGGAACTATGGCTACACCTTC.

This clonotype has a handful of counts. The chain combines TRBV6-1 with TRBJ1-2; D is undetermined. This CDR3 region has 14 residues. V was pared by 6 bases and J by 4 bases, with 15 bases between. Germline CDR1 is MNHNS and CDR2 is SASEGT. In DNA form, the CDR3 reads TGTGCCAGCAGCCCAACTGGCGTTAGCTATGGCTACACCTTC. Translated: CASSPTGVSYGYTF.

The sample holds a few counts of this clonotype. The rearrangement joins TRBV10-3 to TRBJ1-1, with D tentatively TRBD1 (5 bases). Trimming removed 4 bases at V and 2 bases at J, with 17 bases between. Germline V lookup: CDR1 ENHRY, CDR2 SYGVKD. This CDR3 is 16 amino acids long. The CDR3 reads CAISALAGKLNTEAFF. The CDR3 region has the DNA TGTGCCATCAGTGCCTTGGCAGGGAAACTTAACACTGAAGCTTTCTTT.

The chain uses TRBV15 and TRBJ2-3; 9 bases are shared with TRBD2. From germline, CDR1 is LNHNV and CDR2 YYDKDF (reference sequence). The CDR3 spans 16 residues. V shed 0 bases and J 4 bases; nucleotides not matched to a gene: 5. The CDR3 spells CATSRDSLAGADTQYF. CDR3 nucleotides: TGTGCCACCAGCAGAGATTCCTTAGCGGGGGCAGATACGCAGTATTTT.

A few counts support this clonotype. V gene TRBV12-3 or TRBV12-4 combines with J gene TRBJ1-3; D remains ambiguous. Between the trimmed V and J ends, which lost 3 bases and 6 bases, there was a span of 6 bases. This CDR3 contains 12 residues. This chain's CDR3 is CASSLGINTIYF. The CDR3 DNA follows: TGTGCCAGCAGTTTGGGCATAAACACCATATATTTT.

The chain combines TRBV7-9 with TRBJ2-7; 9 bases are shared with TRBD1. Germline trimming cut 5 bases from V and 3 bases from J; bases unmatched to any gene: 11. CDR1 SEHNR and CDR2 FQNEAQ come from the germline V gene (reference sequence). The length of the CDR3 is 16 residues. CDR3: CASSKGPGTGNYEQYF. CDR3 nucleotide sequence: TGTGCCAGCAGCAAGGGCCCCGGGACAGGGAACTACGAGCAGTACTTC.

Ten or more counts support this clonotype. The chain has TRBV7-2 and TRBJ2-5; no clear D. The CDR3 spans 11 residues. V dropped 2 bases and J dropped 3 bases, with 1 base sitting between them. Germline CDR1 and CDR2: SGHTA and FQGNSA. As DNA, the CDR3 is TGTGCCAGCAGCTTAAAAGAGACCCAGTACTTC. It is translated as CASSLKETQYF.

The gene calls are TRBV7-2 and TRBJ2-3, with D perhaps TRBD1 (5 bases). CDR1 and CDR2 from the germline V gene are SGHTA and FQGNSA. The CDR3 sequence is 12 residues long. Trimming pared 1 base from V and 7 bases from J, leaving 6 bases between. The CDR3 loop is CASSLDRNTQYF. CDR3 sequence (DNA): TGTGCCAGCAGCTTAGACAGGAATACGCAGTATTTT.

The chain employs TRBV28 and TRBJ2-7, with 7 bases that match TRBD1. V trimming: 4 bases; J trimming: 2 bases; junction bases outside the gene matches: 5. The CDR3 spans 14 residues. CDR1 is MDHEN, CDR2 SYDVKM, per germline. CDR3 nucleotides: TGTGCCAGCAGTTCCGGGACAGCGCCCTACGAGCAGTACTTC. The encoded protein is CASSSGTAPYEQYF.

Only a few counts were recorded for this clonotype. The chain links TRBV11-2 to TRBJ2-1, with 10 bases identical to TRBD2. The CDR3 has 18 residues. Germline CDR1 and CDR2: SGHAT and FQNNGV. Unmatched junction bases numbered 11, after V lost 4 bases and J lost 2 bases. This CDR3 is CASSSGRASGGAYNEQFF. In nucleotides, the CDR3 is TGTGCCAGCAGCTCCGGTCGTGCGAGCGGGGGGGCCTACAATGAGCAGTTCTTC. Filled out from reference TRBV11-2 and TRBJ2-1, the complete variable domain reads EAGVAQSPRYKIIEKRQSVAFWCNPISGHATLYWYQQILGQGPKLLIQFQNNGVVDDSQLPKDRFSAERLKGVDSTLKIQPAKLEDSAVYLCASSSGRASGGAYNEQFFGPGTRLTVL.